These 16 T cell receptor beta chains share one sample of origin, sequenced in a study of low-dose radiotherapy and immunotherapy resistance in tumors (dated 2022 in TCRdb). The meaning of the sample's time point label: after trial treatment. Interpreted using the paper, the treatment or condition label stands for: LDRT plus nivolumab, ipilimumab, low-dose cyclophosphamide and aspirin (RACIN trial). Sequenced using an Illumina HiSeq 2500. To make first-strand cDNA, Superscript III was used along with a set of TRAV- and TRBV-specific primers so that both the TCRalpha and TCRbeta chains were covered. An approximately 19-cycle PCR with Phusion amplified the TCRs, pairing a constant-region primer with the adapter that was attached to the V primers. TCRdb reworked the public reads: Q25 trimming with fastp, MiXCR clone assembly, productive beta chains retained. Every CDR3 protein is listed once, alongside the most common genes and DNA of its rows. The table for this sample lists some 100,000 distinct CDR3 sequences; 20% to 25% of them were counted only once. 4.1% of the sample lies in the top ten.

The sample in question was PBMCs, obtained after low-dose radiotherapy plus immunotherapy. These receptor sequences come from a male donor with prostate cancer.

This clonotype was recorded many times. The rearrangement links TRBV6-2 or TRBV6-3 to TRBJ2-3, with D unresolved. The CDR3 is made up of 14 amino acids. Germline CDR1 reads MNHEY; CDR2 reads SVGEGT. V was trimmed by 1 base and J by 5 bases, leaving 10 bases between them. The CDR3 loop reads CASSYYQHGDTQYF. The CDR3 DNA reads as TGTGCCAGCAGTTACTACCAGCATGGAGATACGCAGTATTTT.

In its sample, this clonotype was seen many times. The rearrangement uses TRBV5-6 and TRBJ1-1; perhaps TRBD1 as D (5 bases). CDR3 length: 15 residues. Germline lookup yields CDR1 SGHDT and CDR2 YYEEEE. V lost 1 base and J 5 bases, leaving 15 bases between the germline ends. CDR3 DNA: TGTGCCAGCAGCTTGTTTCAGTTTGAGGGGACTGAAGCTTTCTTT. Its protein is CASSLFQFEGTEAFF.

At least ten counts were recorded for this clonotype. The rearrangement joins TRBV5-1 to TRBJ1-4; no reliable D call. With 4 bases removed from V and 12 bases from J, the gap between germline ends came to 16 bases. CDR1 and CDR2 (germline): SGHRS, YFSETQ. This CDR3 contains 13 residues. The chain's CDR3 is CASSRDWVSELFF. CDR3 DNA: TGCGCCAGCAGCCGGGATTGGGTCTCTGAACTGTTTTTT.

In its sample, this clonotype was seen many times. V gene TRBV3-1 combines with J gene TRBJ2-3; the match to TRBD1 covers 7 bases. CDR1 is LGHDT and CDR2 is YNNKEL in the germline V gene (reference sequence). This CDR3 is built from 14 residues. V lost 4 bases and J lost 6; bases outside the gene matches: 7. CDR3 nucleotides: TGTGCCAGCAGCCTCCGGACAGGACTTGATACGCAGTATTTT. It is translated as CASSLRTGLDTQYF.

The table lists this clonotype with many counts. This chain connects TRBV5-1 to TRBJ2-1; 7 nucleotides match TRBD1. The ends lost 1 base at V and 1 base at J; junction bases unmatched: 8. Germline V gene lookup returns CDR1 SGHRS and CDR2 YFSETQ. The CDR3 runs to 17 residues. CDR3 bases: TGCGCCAGCAGCTTGCCCCACAGGGGTGAATCCTACAATGAGCAGTTCTTC. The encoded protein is CASSLPHRGESYNEQFF.

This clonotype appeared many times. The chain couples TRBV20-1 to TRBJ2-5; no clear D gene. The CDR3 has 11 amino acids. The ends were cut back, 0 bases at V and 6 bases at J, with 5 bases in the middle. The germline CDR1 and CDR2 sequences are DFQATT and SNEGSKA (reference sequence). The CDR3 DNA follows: TGCAGTGCTAGAGAGGGAAAGACCCAGTACTTC. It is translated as CSAREGKTQYF.

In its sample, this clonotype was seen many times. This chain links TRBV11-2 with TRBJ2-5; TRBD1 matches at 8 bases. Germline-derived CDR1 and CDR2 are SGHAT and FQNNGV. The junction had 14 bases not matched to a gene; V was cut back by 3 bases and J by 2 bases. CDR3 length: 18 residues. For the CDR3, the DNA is TGTGCCAGCAGCTTGCGGCCAGGGGGCGCTTACCTGCAAGAGACCCAGTACTTC. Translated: CASSLRPGGAYLQETQYF.

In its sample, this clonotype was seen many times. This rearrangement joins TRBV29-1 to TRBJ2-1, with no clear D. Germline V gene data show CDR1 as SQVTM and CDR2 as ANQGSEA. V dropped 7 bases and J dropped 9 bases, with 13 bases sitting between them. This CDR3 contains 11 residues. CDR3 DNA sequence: TGCAGCGCGACCCCGCCTGCTGAGCAGTTCTTC. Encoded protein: CSATPPAEQFF.

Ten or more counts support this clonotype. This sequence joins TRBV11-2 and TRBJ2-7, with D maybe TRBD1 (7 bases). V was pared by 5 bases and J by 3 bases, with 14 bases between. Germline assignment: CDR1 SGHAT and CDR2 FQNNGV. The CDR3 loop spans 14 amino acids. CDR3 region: CASSPPQGGYEQYF. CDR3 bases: TGTGCCAGCAGCCCCCCCCAGGGGGGCTACGAGCAGTACTTC.

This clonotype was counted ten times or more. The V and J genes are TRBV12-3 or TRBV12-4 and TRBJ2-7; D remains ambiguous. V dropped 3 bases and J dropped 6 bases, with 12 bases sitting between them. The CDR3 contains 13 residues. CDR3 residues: CASSFNWGGEQYF. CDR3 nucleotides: TGTGCCAGCAGTTTCAATTGGGGTGGCGAGCAGTACTTC.

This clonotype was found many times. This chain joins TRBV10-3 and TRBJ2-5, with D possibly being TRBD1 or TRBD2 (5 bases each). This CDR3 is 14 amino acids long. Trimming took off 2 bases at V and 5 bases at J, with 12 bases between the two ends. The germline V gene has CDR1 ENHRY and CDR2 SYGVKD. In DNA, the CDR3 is TGTGCCATCAGTGAGGGTTTCGGGGCTGAGACCCAGTACTTC. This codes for CAISEGFGAETQYF.

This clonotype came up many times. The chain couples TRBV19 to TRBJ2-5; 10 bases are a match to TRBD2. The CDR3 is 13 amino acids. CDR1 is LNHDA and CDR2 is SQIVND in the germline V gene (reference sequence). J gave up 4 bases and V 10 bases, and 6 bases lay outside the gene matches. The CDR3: CATAGGGGETQYF. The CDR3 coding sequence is TGTGCCACAGCGGGGGGGGGTGGAGAGACCCAGTACTTC. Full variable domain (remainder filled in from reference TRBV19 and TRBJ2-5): DGGITQSPKYLFRKEGQNVTLSCEQNLNHDAMYWYRQDPGQGLRLIYYSQIVNDFQKGDIAEGYSVSREKKESFPLTVTSAQKNPTAFYLCATAGGGGETQYFGPGTRLLVL.

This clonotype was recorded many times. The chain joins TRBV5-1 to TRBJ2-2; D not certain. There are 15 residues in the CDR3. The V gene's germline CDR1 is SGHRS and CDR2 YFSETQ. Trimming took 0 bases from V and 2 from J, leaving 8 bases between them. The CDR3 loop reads CASSLGQVNTGELFF. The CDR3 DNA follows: TGCGCCAGCAGCTTGGGCCAGGTTAACACCGGGGAGCTGTTTTTT.

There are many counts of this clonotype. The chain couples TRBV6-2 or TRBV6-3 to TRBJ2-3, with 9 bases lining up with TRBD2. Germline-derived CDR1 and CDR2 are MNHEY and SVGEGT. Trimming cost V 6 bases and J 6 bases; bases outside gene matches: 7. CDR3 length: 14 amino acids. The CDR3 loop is CASRGRGGLDTQYF. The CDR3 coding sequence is TGTGCCAGCAGAGGGCGGGGGGGTCTGGATACGCAGTATTTT.

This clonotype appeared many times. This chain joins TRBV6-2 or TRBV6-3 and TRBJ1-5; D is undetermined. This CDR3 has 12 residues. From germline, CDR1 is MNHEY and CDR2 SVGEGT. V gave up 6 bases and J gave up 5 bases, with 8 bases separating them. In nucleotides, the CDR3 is TGTGCCAGCAGGACCGGGGATCAGCCCCAGCATTTT. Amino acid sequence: CASRTGDQPQHF.

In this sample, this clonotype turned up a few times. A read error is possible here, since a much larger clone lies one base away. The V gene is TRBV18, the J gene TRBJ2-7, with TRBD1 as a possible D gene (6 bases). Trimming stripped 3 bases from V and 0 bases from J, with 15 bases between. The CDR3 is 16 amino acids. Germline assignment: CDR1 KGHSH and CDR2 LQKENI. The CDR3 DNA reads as TGTGCCAGCTCACCGGCCGCTAGGACAGACTCCTACGAGCAGTACTTC. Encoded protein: CASSPAARTDSYEQYF.